The 26 T cell receptor beta chains presented below share a single source sample, sequenced in a study of T cells in Graves' hyperthyroidism and ophthalmopathy. TCR beta CDR3 regions were amplified from RNA transcripts. A set of HTBI primers served as the primers for a first-round RT-PCR of the TCR CDR3. MiXCR was run by TCRdb on the multiplex PCR reads, yielding one entry per CDR3 protein. The sample records fewer than 650,000 distinct CDR3 sequences, approximately 14% being singletons. Source material: blood. The source is a woman in her 30s with Graves' hyperthyroidism that later progressed to Graves' ophthalmopathy.

This clonotype showed up many times. The V gene is TRBV19, the J gene TRBJ2-1; 7 nucleotides align to TRBD2. The CDR3 is 15 amino acids. The germline V gene has CDR1 LNHDA and CDR2 SQIVND (reference sequence). The V and J ends lost 4 bases and 7 bases, in that order; junction bases with no gene match: 10. The CDR3, as DNA: TGTGCCAGTAGTACCACTCGGCGGGAGAGTAATGAGCAGTTCTTC. As protein: CASSTTRRESNEQFF.

The J gene is TRBJ1-6, the V gene TRBV5-6; 7 bases are shared with TRBD1. Germline V CDR1 and CDR2: SGHDT, YYEEEE. The junction had 5 bases not matched to a gene; V was cut back by 4 bases and J by 7 bases. CDR3 length: 14 residues. CDR3 bases: TGTGCCAGCAGCCAGGACAGGTTGAATTCACCCCTCCACTTT. Translating gives CASSQDRLNSPLHF.

This clonotype was picked up many times. This chain uses TRBV6-1 with TRBJ2-5; 10 nucleotides align to TRBD2. Germline V gene sequence: CDR1 MNHNS, CDR2 SASEGT. The CDR3 loop spans 13 amino acids. Unmatched junction bases numbered 3, after V lost 6 bases and J lost 5 bases. CDR3 sequence (DNA): TGTGCCAGCAGAGGGACTAGCGCCGAGACCCAGTACTTC. It codes for CASRGTSAETQYF.

This clonotype was detected many times. The rearrangement uses TRBV2 and TRBJ2-1, with TRBD2 matching 12 bases. Unmatched junction bases numbered 4, after V lost 7 bases and J lost 9 bases. CDR3 length: 13 residues. The germline CDR1 and CDR2 sequences are SNHLY and FYNNEI. DNA of the CDR3: TGTGCCAGCATAGAGGGACTAGCGGGTGAGCAGTTCTTC. Translation: CASIEGLAGEQFF.

The chain links TRBV4-1 to TRBJ1-1; tentative D call: TRBD1 (5 bases). V was cut by 0 bases and J by 0 bases, with 8 bases left in between. From germline, CDR1 is MGHRA and CDR2 YSYEKL. CDR3 length equals 15 residues. CDR3 sequence reads: CASSQDDSLNTEAFF. CDR3 coding DNA: TGCGCCAGCAGCCAAGACGACAGTTTGAACACTGAAGCTTTCTTT.

CDR3 sequence (DNA): TGTGCCAGCAGCTTGGATGTGGACGGGGTTAACACCGGGGAGCTGTTTTTT. It yields the protein CASSLDVDGVNTGELFF. The J gene is TRBJ2-2, the V gene TRBV5-4; TRBD2 is a possible D gene (5 bases). Germline V lookup: CDR1 SGHNT, CDR2 YYREEE (reference sequence). With 0 bases removed from V and 2 bases from J, the gap between germline ends came to 14 bases. This CDR3 region has 17 residues.

This clonotype was detected many times. The V and J genes are TRBV28 and TRBJ1-2, with 10 bases aligning to TRBD1. The CDR3 runs 12 residues. Germline lookup yields CDR1 MDHEN and CDR2 SYDVKM. Unmatched junction bases numbered 0, after V lost 8 bases and J lost 3 bases. The CDR3 spells CASDRGHYGYTF. The DNA for the CDR3 is TGTGCCAGCGACAGGGGGCACTATGGCTACACCTTC.

This clonotype appeared many times. This chain uses TRBV7-2 with TRBJ1-3, with 7 positions matching TRBD1. Germline V gene sequence: CDR1 SGHTA, CDR2 FQGNSA. With 5 bases clipped from V and 2 bases from J, the junction kept 6 bases outside the gene matches. This CDR3 is built from 15 residues. The DNA of the CDR3 is TGTGCCAGCAGCACCGATACAGGGGCTGGAAACACCATATATTTT. It translates to CASSTDTGAGNTIYF.

This clonotype came up many times. V and J are TRBV27 and TRBJ1-5, with 7 bases identical to TRBD1. The trim removed 6 bases at V and 4 bases at J, leaving 9 bases unmatched. CDR1 and CDR2 (germline): MNHEY, SMNVEV (reference sequence). The CDR3 runs to 15 residues. The CDR3: CASRSGGMWNQPQHF. CDR3 coding DNA: TGTGCCAGCAGGTCAGGGGGGATGTGGAATCAGCCCCAGCATTTT.

In its sample, this clonotype was seen many times. The V gene is TRBV11-2, the J gene TRBJ2-1, with D uncertain. V lost 4 bases and J lost 12, with 13 bases in between. The CDR3 covers 12 residues. The germline CDR1 and CDR2 sequences are SGHAT and FQNNGV. The CDR3: CASSSPPDGQFF. Written as DNA, the CDR3 is TGTGCCAGCAGCTCCCCTCCGGACGGGCAGTTCTTC.

This clonotype was recorded many times. V is TRBV12-5 and J is TRBJ1-2; D gene unclear. Trimming removed 0 bases at V and 2 bases at J, with 7 bases between. The CDR3 covers 14 residues. Germline values: CDR1 LGHNT, CDR2 FRNRAP. CDR3 sequence reads: CASGLVQSNYGYTF. CDR3 sequence (DNA): TGTGCTAGTGGTTTGGTACAATCCAACTATGGCTACACCTTC.

This clonotype has at least ten counts. The chain couples TRBV7-9 to TRBJ2-3, with a weak D call TRBD1 (5 bases). Germline V lookup: CDR1 SEHNR, CDR2 FQNEAQ (reference sequence). Trimming removed 4 bases at V and 5 bases at J, with 16 bases between. The CDR3 contains 15 residues. CDR3 sequence: CASSSDSRQGDTQYF. The CDR3 nucleotides are TGTGCCAGCAGCTCAGACAGTCGGCAAGGAGATACGCAGTATTTT. Supplemented by reference TRBV7-9 and TRBJ2-3, the full variable domain reads DTGVSQNPRHKITKRGQNVTFRCDPISEHNRLYWYRQTLGQGPEFLTYFQNEAQLEKSRLLSDRFSAERPKGSFSTLEIQRTEQGDSAMYLCASSSDSRQGDTQYFGPGTRLTVL.

The rearrangement links TRBV4-1 to TRBJ2-7; tentative D call: TRBD2 (6 bases). Germline V gene data show CDR1 as MGHRA and CDR2 as YSYEKL. Deletions cut 1 base from V and 1 base from J, with 14 bases between. The CDR3 has 16 amino acids. In DNA form, the CDR3 reads TGCGCCAGCAGCCAAGGCCGGGCTAGCGCGTCCTACGAGCAGTACTTC. Translation gives CASSQGRASASYEQYF.

This clonotype was observed at least ten times. The chain combines TRBV11-1 with TRBJ1-1; no clear D. In germline, CDR1 is SGHAT, CDR2 FQDESV (reference sequence). V was shortened by 3 bases and J by 1 base, with 6 bases between the two germline ends. The CDR3 length is 13 residues. CDR3 sequence (DNA): TGTGCCAGCAGCTTCTCACAGAACACTGAAGCTTTCTTT. Translated, it gives CASSFSQNTEAFF.

This clonotype has at least ten counts. The rearrangement uses TRBV12-3 or TRBV12-4 and TRBJ1-1, with D perhaps TRBD1 (6 bases). The CDR3 consists of 13 residues. Trimming removed 10 bases at V and 4 bases at J, with 16 bases between. The CDR3 bases are TGTGCCACCCGAAGGGGGTCGGGCACTGAAGCTTTCTTT. This gives the protein CATRRGSGTEAFF.

This clonotype was counted many times. The chain employs TRBV20-1 and TRBJ2-1, with D uncertain. This CDR3 is built from 14 residues. Looked up from germline, CDR1 is DFQATT and CDR2 is SNEGSKA (reference sequence). Trimming shortened V by 5 bases and J by 0 bases, and 11 bases separated the two germline ends. The chain's CDR3 is CSASDGNSYNEQFF. The CDR3 DNA reads TGCAGTGCTTCGGACGGAAACTCCTACAATGAGCAGTTCTTC.

This clonotype was counted at least ten times. This chain links TRBV7-3 with TRBJ1-3; D is ambiguous. CDR1 SGHTA and CDR2 FQGTGA come from the germline V gene. CDR3 length equals 14 residues. V lost 4 bases and J lost 2, with 9 bases in between. The CDR3 DNA reads as TGTGCCAGCAGCTCACTGAGTCCTGGAAACACCATATATTTT. Residues: CASSSLSPGNTIYF.

There are many counts of this clonotype. The gene calls are TRBV19 and TRBJ1-3; D not certain. V was shortened by 7 bases and J by 1 base, with 17 bases between the two germline ends. There are 16 residues in the CDR3. Germline V gene data show CDR1 as LNHDA and CDR2 as SQIVND (reference sequence). In DNA form, the CDR3 reads TGTGCCAGTACCACAACCAGAAGGAGATCTGGAAACACCATATATTTT. Its translation is CASTTTRRRSGNTIYF.

CDR3 protein: CASSSRLSYEQYF. CDR3 coding DNA: TGTGCCAGCAGCTCCAGACTGAGCTACGAGCAGTACTTC. This rearrangement joins TRBV7-9 to TRBJ2-7; no firm D call. The germline gives CDR1 SEHNR, CDR2 FQNEAQ (reference sequence). The V end lost 4 bases, the J end lost 3 bases, and 10 bases lay between the germline ends. The CDR3 has 13 residues.

This clonotype was seen at least ten times. The chain joins TRBV3-1 to TRBJ2-1, with D uncertain. The V end lost 0 bases, the J end lost 5 bases, and 8 bases lay between the germline ends. The CDR3 covers 14 residues. In germline, CDR1 is LGHDT, CDR2 YNNKEL (reference sequence). The CDR3 here is CASSQESDDNEQFF. In DNA, the CDR3 is TGTGCCAGCAGCCAAGAGAGTGACGACAATGAGCAGTTCTTC.

There are a few counts of this clonotype. This chain links TRBV4-2 with TRBJ1-6; D is possibly TRBD1 (5 bases). CDR3 length: 17 amino acids. CDR1 LGHNA and CDR2 YNFKEQ come from the germline V gene. V was shortened by 4 bases and J by 0 bases, with 13 bases between the two germline ends. CDR3 nucleotide sequence: TGTGCCAGCAGCCGATTCACCGGGACCTCCTATAATTCACCCCTCCACTTT. This gives the protein CASSRFTGTSYNSPLHF.

This rearrangement joins TRBV13 to TRBJ2-7, with D maybe TRBD1 (5 bases). CDR3 length equals 15 residues. Deletions cut 4 bases from V and 4 bases from J, with 17 bases between. Germline CDR1 PRHDT, CDR2 FYEKMQ (reference sequence). The CDR3, as DNA: TGTGCCAGCAGCTGGCTTAGGACATCCTCGTACGAGCAGTACTTC. It specifies CASSWLRTSSYEQYF.

This clonotype was counted between two and nine times. This chain uses TRBV15 with TRBJ2-6; D not resolved. V was pared by 0 bases and J by 2 bases, with 8 bases between. Per the germline V gene, CDR1 is LNHNV and CDR2 is YYDKDF (reference sequence). The CDR3 sequence is 16 residues long. The CDR3 sequence is CATSRDVEAGANVLTF. The CDR3, as DNA: TGTGCCACCAGCAGAGATGTTGAGGCTGGGGCCAACGTCCTGACTTTC.

This clonotype occurred many times. The chain recombines TRBV29-1 with TRBJ1-1, with D possibly matching TRBD1 (5 bases). Trimming cost V 4 bases and J 7 bases, with 10 bases left between them. CDR1 is SQVTM, CDR2 ANQGSEA, per germline. This CDR3 contains 11 residues. The CDR3 region is CSVGADNEAFF. The CDR3 region has the DNA TGCAGCGTTGGGGCGGACAATGAAGCTTTCTTT.

In its sample, this clonotype was seen a few times. CDR3 nucleotides: TGTGCCAGCAGTTACTCAGGATTTGGACAGCTCCGCTCTGAGCAGTACTTC. Translation: CASSYSGFGQLRSEQYF. The rearrangement links TRBV6-2 or TRBV6-3 to TRBJ2-7; TRBD1 is a possible D gene (6 bases). The germline CDR1 and CDR2 sequences are MNHEY and SVGEGT. The CDR3 covers 17 residues. V was clipped by 0 bases and J by 7 bases, with 22 bases between them.

About this clonotype itself: A much larger clone differs from this one at a single base, so this may be a read error. This chain connects TRBV30 to TRBJ2-5; D is possibly TRBD1 or TRBD2 (6 bases each). Per the germline V gene, CDR1 is GTSNPN and CDR2 is SVGIG (reference sequence). The CDR3 runs 16 residues. The V end lost 5 bases, the J end lost 4 bases, and 23 bases lay between the germline ends. This CDR3 reads CAWGEVGRGLSETQYF. The CDR3 coding sequence is TGTGCCTGGGGGGAAGTTGGCAGGGGACTCTCAGAGACCCAGTACTTC.